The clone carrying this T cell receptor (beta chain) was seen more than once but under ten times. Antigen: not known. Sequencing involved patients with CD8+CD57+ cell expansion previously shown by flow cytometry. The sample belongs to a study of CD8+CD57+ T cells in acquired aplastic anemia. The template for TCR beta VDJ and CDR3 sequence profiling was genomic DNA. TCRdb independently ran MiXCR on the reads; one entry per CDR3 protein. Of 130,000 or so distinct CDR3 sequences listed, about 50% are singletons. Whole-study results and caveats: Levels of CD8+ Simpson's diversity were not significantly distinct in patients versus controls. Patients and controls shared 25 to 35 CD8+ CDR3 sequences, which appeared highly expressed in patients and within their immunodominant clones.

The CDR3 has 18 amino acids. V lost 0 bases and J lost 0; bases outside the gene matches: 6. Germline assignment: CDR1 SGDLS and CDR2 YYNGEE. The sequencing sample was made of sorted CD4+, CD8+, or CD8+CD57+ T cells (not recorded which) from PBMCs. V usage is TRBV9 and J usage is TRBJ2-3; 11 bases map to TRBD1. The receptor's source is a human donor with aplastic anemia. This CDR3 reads CASSVAGTGGTSTDTQYF. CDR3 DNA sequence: TGTGCCAGCAGCGTAGCCGGGACAGGGGGGACTAGCACAGATACGCAGTATTTT.